Described below is a single TCR beta chain sequence and its context. The antigen remains undetermined. Presence of unique molecular identifiers characterized the TCR beta cDNA libraries. About half a million cDNA molecules were recovered from an input of about 0.85 to 11 million T cells. MiXCR, run by TCRdb on the PCR reads, gives a single entry per CDR3 protein. This table has hundreds of thousands of distinct CDR3 sequences, about 50% appearing once. This CDR3 region has 16 residues. Per the germline V gene, CDR1 is LGHNA and CDR2 is YNFKEQ. Trimming cost V 0 bases and J 7 bases, with 13 bases left between them. This entry belongs to a study of post-analysis software for immune sequencing data. Study-wide results and limits: Pronounced co-clustering by F measure was evident among identically batched samples. People with multiple sclerosis had a significantly lower normalized Chao1 diversity than controls did. Controls showed lower frequencies than patients for a few TRBV segments, and TRBV5-6, TRBV5-1 and TRBV20-1 were among these.

The sequence was obtained from a girl under 18 with multiple sclerosis. Sequenced sample: blood. The genes are TRBV4-2 and TRBJ1-6, with a possible D match to TRBD1 (5 bases). The CDR3 protein is CASSQEGGGANSPLHF. The CDR3 DNA follows: TGTGCCAGCAGCCAAGAGGGCGGGGGAGCAAATTCACCCCTCCACTTT.